The TCR beta chain under discussion was sequenced for a study of beta chain features in type 1 diabetes. As for the study in general: The patient and healthy donor groups were comparable for age, gender and cell yields. Study conclusions and caveats: All four CD4+ subsets of Type 1 diabetes patients contained TCRB CDR3s that were moderately but significantly shorter. For patients, the naive, central memory and Treg TCRB repertoires appeared more alike than for healthy donors. Insertion counts at VDJ junctions were lower in type 1 diabetes patients, who also showed more deletions there.

Trimming shortened V by 6 bases and J by 0 bases, and 11 bases separated the two germline ends. CDR1 and CDR2 (germline): SQVTM, ANQGSEA. This CDR3 contains 14 residues. About this clone: The target antigen is unknown.

Expressed TCRB transcripts were sequenced because the entire RNA isolate underwent reverse transcription. Naive, central memory and regulatory T cell samples averaged about 3.4 million reads. The protocol was immunoSEQ multiplex PCR, while the TCRdb copy is restricted to in-frame clones and leaves out a portion. The table has 600,000 to 700,000 clones, roughly an eighth seen once; the top ten hold around 0.12%. The V and J genes are TRBV29-1 and TRBJ1-4; D call uncertain. What was sequenced was naive CD4+ T cells from blood. The receptor was isolated from a man aged 25-40 years with type 1 diabetes. The CDR3 DNA reads TGCAGCGTATCGGTCATAGCAACTAATGAAAAACTGTTTTTT. Protein product: CSVSVIATNEKLFF.